A single sample gave rise to the 10 T cell receptor beta chains below, sequenced in a study of blood T cells in healthy people across ages. Next came a second PCR, run for about 6 to 12 cycles, which used a sample-barcoded 5' primer along with a J-beta primer mix. TCRdb itself ran the 5' RACE reads through MiXCR, one entry per CDR3 protein. The table has approximately 1.5 million distinct CDR3 sequences, almost 35% seen once. The sequencing sample was made of blood. The receptor set was obtained from a woman aged 30 to 39 in good health.

The rearrangement uses TRBV30 and TRBJ2-7; 8 positions agree with TRBD2. This CDR3 has 14 amino acids. V dropped 3 bases and J dropped 4; count of bases not matched to a gene: 8. In germline, CDR1 is GTSNPN, CDR2 SVGIG (reference sequence). Written as DNA, the CDR3 is TGTGCCTGGAGGATTAAGCGGGAGCTATACGAGCAGTACTTC. This sequence encodes CAWRIKRELYEQYF. The variable domain in full, with the rest retrieved from reference TRBV30 and TRBJ2-7, is SQTIHQWPATLVQPVGSPLSLECTVEGTSNPNLYWYRQAAGRGLQLLFYSVGIGQISSEVPQNLSASRPQDRQFILSSKKLLLSDSGFYLCAWRIKRELYEQYFGPGTRLTVT.

This clonotype was counted once. This may come from a read error, since a much larger clone is one base off. V is TRBV20-1 and J is TRBJ2-5, with a possible D match to TRBD1 (6 bases). The end of the DNA fits TRBJ2-7 better, so the J call may be wrong. Germline lookup yields CDR1 DFQATT and CDR2 SNEGSKA (reference sequence). This CDR3 is 11 amino acids long. The CDR3 is CRAVTGTEQYF. The CDR3 DNA sequence: TGCAGGGCTGTTACAGGGACCGAGCAGTACTTC.

This clonotype occurred a few times. CDR3 in amino acids: CASSEVGAGIHTDTQYF. CDR3 bases: TGTGCCAGCAGTGAAGTTGGAGCGGGGATACACACAGATACGCAGTATTTT. This chain links TRBV6-1 with TRBJ2-3, with 7 bases lining up with TRBD2. The CDR3 is made up of 17 amino acids. CDR1 is MNHNS, CDR2 SASEGT, per germline. The J segment lost 2 bases and the V segment lost 1 base, leaving 9 bases of the junction unmatched.

The chain links TRBV28 to TRBJ2-5, with D possibly being TRBD2 (5 bases). The end of the DNA aligns better with TRBJ2-4, so the J call may be wrong. Germline values: CDR1 MDHEN, CDR2 SYDVKM. The CDR3 has 15 amino acids. CDR3 coding DNA: TGTGCCAGTTCCCCTCGGAGCGAGGGCAAAAACATTCAGTACTTC. Its protein product is CASSPRSEGKNIQYF.

This sequence joins TRBV3-1 and TRBJ2-5, with D possibly matching TRBD2 (6 bases). V lost 1 base and J 5 bases, leaving 14 bases between the germline ends. Germline V gene sequence: CDR1 LGHDT, CDR2 YNNKEL (reference sequence). CDR3 length: 15 amino acids. The CDR3 bases are TGTGCCAGCAGCCAAGGGACTAACGGGAAGGAGACCCAGTACTTC. Its protein product is CASSQGTNGKETQYF.

This clonotype was detected only a few times. The genes are TRBV9 and TRBJ2-3; either TRBD1 or TRBD2 may fit D (5 bases each). The germline gives CDR1 SGDLS, CDR2 YYNGEE. The CDR3 covers 14 residues. Trimming took off 4 bases at V and 3 bases at J, with 12 bases between the two ends. CDR3 region: CASSRDGVTDTQYF. CDR3 coding DNA: TGTGCCAGCAGCCGGGACGGAGTAACAGATACGCAGTATTTT.

This clonotype was found many times. The chain recombines TRBV10-3 with TRBJ2-5; D may correspond to TRBD1 or TRBD2 (6 bases each). V dropped 6 bases and J dropped 2 bases, with 13 bases sitting between them. From germline, CDR1 is ENHRY and CDR2 SYGVKD. The CDR3 runs to 14 residues. The CDR3 sequence is CAISGGLLQETQYF. DNA of the CDR3: TGTGCCATCAGCGGGGGCCTGTTGCAAGAGACCCAGTACTTC.

The rearrangement joins TRBV12-3 or TRBV12-4 to TRBJ1-2; D gene ambiguous. Trimming shortened V by 3 bases and J by 0 bases, and 8 bases separated the two germline ends. The CDR3 is 14 residues long. The CDR3 reads CASSFVAANYGYTF. Written as DNA, the CDR3 is TGTGCCAGCAGTTTTGTCGCCGCTAACTATGGCTACACCTTC.

The V and J genes are TRBV6-1 and TRBJ2-5; D is unclear. Germline assignment: CDR1 MNHNS and CDR2 SASEGT. CDR3 length equals 13 residues. The V end was cut by 7 bases, the J end by 6 bases, with 15 bases between. This chain's CDR3 is CASNRDPAQTQYF. CDR3 in DNA: TGTGCCAGCAATCGAGACCCGGCTCAGACCCAGTACTTC.

This chain links TRBV19 with TRBJ2-6, with D unclear. This CDR3 has 14 residues. The V gene lost 3 bases and the J gene lost 2 bases, with 5 bases spanning the gap. Germline V gene sequence: CDR1 LNHDA, CDR2 SQIVND (reference sequence). The CDR3 bases are TGTGCCAGTAGTATGGATACTGGGGCCAACGTCCTGACTTTC. It yields the protein CASSMDTGANVLTF.